One and the same sample provided the 3 T cell receptor beta chains below, sequenced in a study of T-cell memory formation after mild COVID-19. One entry per CDR3 protein, called by TCRdb with MiXCR from the 5' RACE reads. The sample includes 200,000 to 250,000 distinct CDR3 sequences, 9.5% of them seen just once. The specimen was PBMCs or a T cell subset sorted from them (not recorded which). The receptors derive from a man younger than 35 who had mild COVID-19 (a few samples of this study predate the infection). Cell type and time point are not known.

On this clonotype: A clone one base away is much larger, so this may be a read error. The V and J genes are TRBV30 and TRBJ2-1; D is uncertain. The CDR3 contains 13 residues. Germline-derived CDR1 and CDR2 are GTSNPN and SVGIG (reference sequence). The CDR3 coding sequence is TGTGACTGGATGGGTCAGGAATACAATGAGCAGTTCTTC. Translated: CDWMGQEYNEQFF.

The V and J genes are TRBV2 and TRBJ1-2, with D unclear. The CDR3 covers 15 residues. Per the germline V gene, CDR1 is SNHLY and CDR2 is FYNNEI. The V gene lost 3 bases and the J gene lost 7 bases, with 18 bases spanning the gap. CDR3: CASSEVRGEESGYTF. In nucleotides, the CDR3 is TGTGCCAGCAGTGAGGTCCGGGGAGAGGAGAGTGGCTACACCTTC.

This clonotype was recorded a few times. The rearrangement joins TRBV12-3 or TRBV12-4 to TRBJ1-5, with TRBD1 identical over 9 bases. The V and J ends lost 6 bases and 7 bases, in that order; junction bases with no gene match: 4. The CDR3 totals 13 residues. As DNA, the CDR3 is TGTGCCAGCAGGGGGACAGGGAAACAGCCCCAGCATTTT. This codes for CASRGTGKQPQHF.